This TCR beta chain came from a study of long-term antiretroviral therapy in people with HIV. The study's findings and limits: Despite increasing after ART, diversity remained lower than that of transplant donor controls. Dominant in the repertoire at all time points were clones expanded before ART.

Every participant gave one or more pre-ART and two or more post-ART PBMC samples. Running of the v3.0 immunoSEQ assay took place at survey level. Only in-frame clones appear in the TCRdb table, and some are missing; sequencing was by immunoSEQ multiplex PCR. Among around 7,900 clones listed, around 79% were seen once. Per the germline V gene, CDR1 is SGHRS and CDR2 is YFSETQ. The CDR3 runs 15 residues. Deletions cut 4 bases from V and 5 bases from J, with 17 bases between. Of note for this clone: The target antigen is unknown.

This sequence was found in a man aged 40-49 years with HIV. V is TRBV5-1 and J is TRBJ2-3; D tentatively reads TRBD1 or TRBD2 (5 bases each). Sequenced here: unsorted PBMCs, sampled 0.1 years after starting antiretroviral therapy. The CDR3 coding sequence is TGCGCCAGCAGCCGCCGGGACGCGGTGGGAGATACGCAGTATTTT. Translating it yields CASSRRDAVGDTQYF. Together with reference TRBV5-1 and TRBJ2-3, the CDR3 gives the full variable domain: KAGVTQTPRYLIKTRGQQVTLSCSPISGHRSVSWYQQTPGQGLQFLFEYFSETQRNKGNFPGRFSGRQFSNSRSEMNVSTLELGDSALYLCASSRRDAVGDTQYFGPGTRLTVL.